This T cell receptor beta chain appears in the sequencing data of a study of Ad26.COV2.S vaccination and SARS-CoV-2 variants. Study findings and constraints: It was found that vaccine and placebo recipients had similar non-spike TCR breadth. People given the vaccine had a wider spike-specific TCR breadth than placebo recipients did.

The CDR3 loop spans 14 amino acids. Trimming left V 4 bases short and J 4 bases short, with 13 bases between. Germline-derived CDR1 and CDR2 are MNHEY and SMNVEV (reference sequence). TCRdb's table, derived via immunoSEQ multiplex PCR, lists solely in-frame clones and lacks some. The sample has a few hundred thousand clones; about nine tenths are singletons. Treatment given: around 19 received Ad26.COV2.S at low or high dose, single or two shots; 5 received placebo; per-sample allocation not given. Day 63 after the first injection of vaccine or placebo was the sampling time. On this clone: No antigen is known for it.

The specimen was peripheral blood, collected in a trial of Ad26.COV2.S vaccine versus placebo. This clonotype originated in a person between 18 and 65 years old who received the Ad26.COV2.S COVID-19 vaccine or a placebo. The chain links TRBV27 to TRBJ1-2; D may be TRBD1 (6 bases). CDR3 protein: CASSSVGATYGYTF. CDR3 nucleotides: TGTGCCAGCAGTTCAGTGGGGGCCACCTATGGCTACACCTTC.